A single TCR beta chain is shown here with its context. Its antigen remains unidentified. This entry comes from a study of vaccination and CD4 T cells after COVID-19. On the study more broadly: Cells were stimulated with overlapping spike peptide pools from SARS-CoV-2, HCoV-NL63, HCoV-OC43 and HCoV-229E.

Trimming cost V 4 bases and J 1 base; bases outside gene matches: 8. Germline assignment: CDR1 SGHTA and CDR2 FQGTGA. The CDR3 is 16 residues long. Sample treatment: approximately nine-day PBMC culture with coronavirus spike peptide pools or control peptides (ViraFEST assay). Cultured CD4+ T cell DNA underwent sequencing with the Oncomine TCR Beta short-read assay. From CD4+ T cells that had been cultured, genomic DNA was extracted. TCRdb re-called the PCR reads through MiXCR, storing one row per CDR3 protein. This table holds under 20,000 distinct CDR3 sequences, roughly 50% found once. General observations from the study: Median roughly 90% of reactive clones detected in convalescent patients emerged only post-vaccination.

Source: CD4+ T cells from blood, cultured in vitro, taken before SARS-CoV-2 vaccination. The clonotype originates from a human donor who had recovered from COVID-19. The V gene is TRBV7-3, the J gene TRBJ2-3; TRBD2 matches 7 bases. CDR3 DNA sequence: TGTGCCAGCAGCTCTTTGGGAGGGCCCGGCACAGATACGCAGTATTTT. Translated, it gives CASSSLGGPGTDTQYF.